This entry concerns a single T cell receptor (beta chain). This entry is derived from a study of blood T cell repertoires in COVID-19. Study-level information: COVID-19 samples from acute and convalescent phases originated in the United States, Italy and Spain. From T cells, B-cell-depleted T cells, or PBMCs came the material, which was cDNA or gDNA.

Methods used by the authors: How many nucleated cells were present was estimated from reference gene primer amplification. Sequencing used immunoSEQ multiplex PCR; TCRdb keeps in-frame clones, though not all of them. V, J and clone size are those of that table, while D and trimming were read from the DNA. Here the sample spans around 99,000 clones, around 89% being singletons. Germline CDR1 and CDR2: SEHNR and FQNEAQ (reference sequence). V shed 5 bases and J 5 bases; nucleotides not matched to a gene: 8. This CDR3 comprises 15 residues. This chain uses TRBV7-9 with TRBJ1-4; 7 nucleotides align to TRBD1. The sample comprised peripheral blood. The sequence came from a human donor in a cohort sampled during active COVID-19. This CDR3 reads CASSPVTGINEKLFF. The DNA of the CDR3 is TGTGCCAGCAGCCCCGTGACAGGGATAAATGAAAAACTGTTTTTT. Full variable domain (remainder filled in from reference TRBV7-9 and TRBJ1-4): DTGVSQNPRHKITKRGQNVTFRCDPISEHNRLYWYRQTLGQGPEFLTYFQNEAQLEKSRLLSDRFSAERPKGSFSTLEIQRTEQGDSAMYLCASSPVTGINEKLFFGSGTQLSVL.